This T cell receptor beta chain comes out of a study of human T cells and chemical hapten exposure (dated by TCRdb to the early 2020s). Background for the entire study: For sensitization, 2% DPC in acetone was applied to a 2 cm by 2 cm area of upper inner arm skin. Twenty-nine alopecia patients gave blood for TCR sequencing at one to four time points (pre-sensitization, 2, 6 and 24 weeks). Peripheral blood TCR repertoire changes were tracked in vivo in alopecia patients during primary and secondary sensitization to the hapten diphenylcyclopropenone (DPC). The mostly female patient cohort included alopecia areata with under or over 50% scalp involvement, alopecia totalis and alopecia universalis. Weekly therapeutic DPC doses were additionally applied to the scalp of patients throughout the roughly 23-week study period. Patch testing on the upper back used Finn chambers containing 0.01% DPC, with scoring done after 6 days according to International Contact Dermatitis Research Group standards. Libraries were combined into a pool for sequencing, and differences in TCR yield between samples came mainly from small differences in library volumes within the pool. Patient blood was sampled pre-sensitization (week 0) and at 2, 6 and about 24 weeks after DPC sensitization. The paper as a whole reports these results and caveats: A positive correlation was found between the number of PT1 expanded TCRs and patch test score, with significance reached at thresholds 8, 16 and 32 but not 4. Alopecia, a presumed autoimmune disease, was present in all patients, so the immune response of the patients might differ from that of healthy individuals. Compared with pre-sensitization or healthy control sets, expanded TCRs formed significantly more large CDR3 similarity clusters, which is consistent with antigen-driven responses. No change with DPC sensitization was found in the number of TCRs above 1 in 1000 frequency, and no evidence of global repertoire structure alterations was found. Repeated subsampling changed both the strength of the expansion versus patch-test correlation and the threshold at which the correlation became significant.

Read against the paper, the sample's time point label means: patch test 2, 6 weeks after DPC sensitization. The meaning of the sample's treatment or condition label: therapeutic diphenylcyclopropenone sensitization with weekly scalp DPC. Blood at each patch-test visit was drawn before the patch test was applied. Patients were eligible if aged 18 to 70, diagnosed with alopecia and judged suitable for DPC therapy, and pregnant patients were excluded. Total RNA was extracted from unfractionated whole blood collected in Tempus Blood RNA tubes. Ten or more counts support this clonotype. No cognate antigen has been identified for it. No per-base quality is available; no much larger clone lies one base away. V ends up 6 bases short and J 8 bases short, with an unmatched junction base count of 3. Including the terminal cysteine and phenylalanine, the CDR3 comprises 11 residues. Only the CDR3 part of the read is kept: 33 bases, read in frame from the first base. Per the germline V gene (reference sequence), LGHDT is the CDR1 and YNNKEL is the CDR2.

Receptor libraries were prepared by RACE. The run used a NextSeq 500. During library preparation, unique molecular identifiers were attached to individual cDNA molecules so that TCRs could be counted quantitatively and reproducibly. From each blood RNA sample, both TCR alpha and TCR beta chains were sequenced. On the authors' methods: A median of about 87,000 TCRs per sample was observed, with a range of about 23,224 to 690,600. The Decombinator software suite was used to annotate the V, J and CDR3 of the TCR reads. For the PS versus PT1 abundance plots, all samples were subsampled to the same number of TCRs (28,000). Expanded TCRs were defined as absent before sensitization and observed at least eight times at the 2-week time point. TCRdb passed the public sequencing reads through fastp at Q25 and MiXCR, retaining productive beta sequences. Under each unique CDR3 protein, matching rows form one entry showing the most common genes and DNA. These V and J calls originate from TCRdb's pipeline instead of the authors' own analysis. Within this sample are some 350,000 distinct CDR3 sequences, with about 6% of them counted one time only. Jointly, the top ten make up roughly 5.4% of the sample.

The sample in question was whole blood, obtained in connection with sensitization to the hapten diphenylcyclopropenone (DPC). This chain is built from TRBV3-1 and TRBJ1-2; 7 bases in the middle match TRBD1. This receptor was obtained from a woman younger than 30 with alopecia areata. Some clones in this sample may be carry-over from other donors' samples. The DNA sequence is given as TGTGCCAGCAGTAGGACAGGAGGCTACACCTTC. Its amino acids are CASSRTGGYTF.